A single sample is the source of the 10 T cell receptor beta chains below, sequenced in a study of cytomegalovirus exposure and HLA in healthy donors. PCR amplification relied on 60 Vbeta primers (plus 13 Jbeta primers). The protocol was immunoSEQ multiplex PCR, while the TCRdb copy is restricted to in-frame clones and leaves out a portion. The sample shows 200,000 to 250,000 clones, about 89% of them seen only once. The sequencing input was PBMCs. These receptors all stem from a woman aged 18-29 years in good health and CMV-seronegative.

The gene calls are TRBV11-2 and TRBJ2-1; TRBD2 might be the D (6 bases). This CDR3 has 13 residues. Trimming stripped 6 bases from V and 8 bases from J, with 14 bases between. Germline CDR1 SGHAT, CDR2 FQNNGV. The CDR3 spells CASRGGRGDEQFF. CDR3 nucleotide sequence: TGTGCCAGCAGGGGGGGTAGGGGCGATGAGCAGTTCTTC.

V is TRBV2 and J is TRBJ2-3; D gene uncertain. CDR1 SNHLY and CDR2 FYNNEI come from the germline V gene. The length of the CDR3 is 14 residues. V gave up 8 bases and J gave up 0 bases, with 12 bases separating them. For the CDR3, the DNA is TGTGCCAGCTCCCTGAGCCCTAGCACAGATACGCAGTATTTT. It translates to CASSLSPSTDTQYF.

The gene calls are TRBV27 and TRBJ2-1; 8 bases align to TRBD2. Germline values: CDR1 MNHEY, CDR2 SMNVEV (reference sequence). Germline trimming cut 11 bases from V and 4 bases from J; bases unmatched to any gene: 13. This CDR3 has 15 amino acids. CDR3 region: CASRGGTPPYNEQFF. DNA of the CDR3: TGTGCCTCTCGGGGGGGGACACCGCCTTACAATGAGCAGTTCTTC.

V gene TRBV9 combines with J gene TRBJ2-2; TRBD1 aligns across 7 bases. CDR3 size: 14 residues. Looked up from germline, CDR1 is SGDLS and CDR2 is YYNGEE. Losses at the gene ends were 3 bases for V and 5 bases for J; bases not matched to a gene: 4. DNA for the CDR3: TGTGCCAGCAGCGGTGACAGGGATACCGGGGAGCTGTTTTTT. Protein sequence: CASSGDRDTGELFF.

This chain uses TRBV5-1 with TRBJ2-2; 7 nucleotides line up with TRBD2. Unmatched junction bases numbered 18, after V lost 2 bases and J lost 5 bases. The CDR3 has 19 residues. Germline CDR1 is SGHRS and CDR2 is YFSETQ. CDR3: CASSLPDGRSFGWTGELFF. The CDR3 DNA reads TGCGCCAGCAGCTTACCAGACGGGAGGTCTTTCGGTTGGACCGGGGAGCTGTTTTTT.

The chain employs TRBV6-6 and TRBJ1-2, with a tentative D call TRBD1 (6 bases). V was shortened by 7 bases and J by 6 bases, with 9 bases between the two germline ends. Looked up from germline, CDR1 is MNHNY and CDR2 is SVGAGI (reference sequence). This CDR3 has 11 residues. DNA for the CDR3: TGTGCCAGCAACCCAGGGGATGGCTACACCTTC. Amino acid sequence: CASNPGDGYTF.

The V and J genes are TRBV5-4 and TRBJ2-3; D ambiguous. The CDR3 length is 14 residues. V was pared by 4 bases and J by 4 bases, with 13 bases between. CDR1 is SGHNT, CDR2 YYREEE, per germline (reference sequence). CDR3 DNA sequence: TGTGCCAGCAGCCCTGGGCCTCTTTCAGATACGCAGTATTTT. Protein product: CASSPGPLSDTQYF.

The chain links TRBV2 to TRBJ2-7; D is perhaps TRBD1 (6 bases). This CDR3 is 15 amino acids long. From germline, CDR1 is SNHLY and CDR2 FYNNEI. Trimming took off 1 base at V and 8 bases at J, with 18 bases between the two ends. The CDR3 coding sequence is TGTGCCAGCAGTGAAGTTGGGCAGGGGATCCGGCAGCAGTACTTC. Translation: CASSEVGQGIRQQYF.

The V gene is TRBV5-1, the J gene TRBJ2-2; 7 bases are shared with TRBD2. This CDR3 comprises 15 residues. V gave up 2 bases and J gave up 0 bases; unmatched junction bases: 1. Germline V gene sequence: CDR1 SGHRS, CDR2 YFSETQ. CDR3 residues: CASSLSGTNTGELFF. In nucleotides, the CDR3 is TGCGCCAGCAGCTTAAGCGGGACGAACACCGGGGAGCTGTTTTTT.

The V gene is TRBV20-1, the J gene TRBJ2-7; maybe TRBD2 (6 bases). V gave up 4 bases and J gave up 4 bases, with 8 bases separating them. Germline V lookup: CDR1 DFQATT, CDR2 SNEGSKA (reference sequence). There are 11 residues in the CDR3. The CDR3, as DNA: TGCAGTGCTACGGGGGTATACGAGCAGTACTTC. Its translation: CSATGVYEQYF.